This TCR beta chain was identified during a study of shared clonotypes between healthy human individuals. The DNA input per sorted-subset replicate PCR was roughly 210 ng, corresponding to some 30,000 T cell genomes. The repertoire was sequenced with immunoSEQ multiplex PCR; TCRdb's copy has only in-frame clones and lacks some. The sample lists about 2.5 million clones; just under 95% were seen once. Of note for this clone: The antigen is undetermined. This CDR3 is also generated by other DNA sequences in the sample.

The junction had 2 bases not matched to a gene; V was cut back by 2 bases and J by 3 bases. Looked up from germline, CDR1 is KGHSH and CDR2 is LQKENI. This CDR3 is 14 amino acids long. It was into CD45RA+ naive and CD45RA-negative memory subsets that the CD4+ cells were split. Whole-study findings and limits: In the sorted subsets, rarefaction showed sequencing was incomplete despite large depth.

The V gene is TRBV18, the J gene TRBJ1-1; TRBD1 agrees at 8 bases. The sequencing sample was made of naive CD4+ T cells from PBMCs. Subset reported: CD45RA+ positively selected. The source is a man in his late teens or twenties in good health. Some clones in this sample may be carry-over from other donors' samples. The CDR3, as DNA: TGTGCCAGCTCACCAGACAGGGGATACACTGAAGCTTTCTTT. Its translation is CASSPDRGYTEAFF.